The 16 T cell receptor beta chains in this list originate from one sample, sequenced in a study of blood T cells in healthy people across ages. With a J-beta primer mix and a sample-barcoded 5' primer, a second PCR ran about 7 to 12 cycles. TCRdb called the 5' RACE reads again in MiXCR, with one record for every CDR3 protein. The sample has 1.8 million or so distinct CDR3 sequences, approximately 39% seen once. Sample: blood. All receptors derive from a human donor in good health.

This clonotype turned up a few times. The J gene is TRBJ2-1, the V gene TRBV20-1, with TRBD2 identical over 7 bases. V lost 2 bases, J lost 0 bases, and 7 bases stayed unmatched. Germline CDR1 is DFQATT and CDR2 is SNEGSKA (reference sequence). This CDR3 has 16 residues. CDR3 protein: CSARHGGSYSYNEQFF. The CDR3 bases are TGCAGTGCTAGACACGGGGGGAGTTACTCCTACAATGAGCAGTTCTTC.

The gene calls are TRBV7-9 and TRBJ1-1; D is uncertain. The CDR3 covers 15 residues. The germline V and J ends were trimmed by 1 base and 5 bases, with 14 bases remaining between them. Per germline, CDR1 SEHNR and CDR2 FQNEAQ (reference sequence). The chain's CDR3 is CASSLGALLLTEAFF. The CDR3, as DNA: TGTGCCAGCAGCTTAGGGGCACTTCTGTTGACTGAAGCTTTCTTT.

This clonotype was observed a handful of times. The chain combines TRBV20-1 with TRBJ1-5; D is undetermined. With 5 bases removed from V and 5 bases from J, the gap between germline ends came to 10 bases. Germline CDR1 DFQATT, CDR2 SNEGSKA (reference sequence). This CDR3 spans 12 amino acids. CDR3 sequence reads: CSAPLGDQPQHF. In nucleotides, the CDR3 is TGCAGTGCTCCCTTAGGCGATCAGCCCCAGCATTTT.

The CDR3 protein is CASSPDTGTGTYEQYF. CDR3 DNA sequence: TGTGCCAGCAGCCCAGACACCGGGACTGGGACCTACGAGCAGTACTTC. The V call is TRBV7-6, the J call TRBJ2-7, with TRBD2 as a possible D gene (6 bases). The CDR3 contains 16 residues. Germline V gene lookup returns CDR1 SGHVS and CDR2 FNYEAQ. V lost 5 bases to trimming and J lost 2 bases, with 19 bases between them.

This clonotype was seen a handful of times. A clone one base away is much larger, so this may be a read error. The gene calls are TRBV10-3 and TRBJ2-7, with a weak D call TRBD1 (6 bases). Germline V gene data show CDR1 as ENHRY and CDR2 as SYGVKD. This CDR3 contains 12 residues. With 6 bases removed from V and 0 bases from J, the gap between germline ends came to 6 bases. The CDR3 bases are TGTGCCATCAGGGACAGCTCCTACGAGCAGTACTTC. It encodes CAIRDSSYEQYF.

The chain combines TRBV20-1 with TRBJ1-5, with 7 bases that match TRBD1. Germline lookup yields CDR1 DFQATT and CDR2 SNEGSKA (reference sequence). After removal of 6 bases from V and 6 bases from J, the junction contained 8 bases not matched to a gene. CDR3 length: 13 amino acids. For the CDR3, the DNA is TGCAGTGCCGCTATAGGGGGCGGTCAGCCCCAGCATTTT. Translation gives CSAAIGGGQPQHF.

About this clonotype itself: It may be a read error: a sequence one base away is much more abundant. This chain connects TRBV5-1 to TRBJ2-1, with 10 bases that match TRBD2. Germline lookup yields CDR1 SGHRS and CDR2 YFSETQ. J was trimmed by 6 bases and V by 0 bases; bases with no gene match: 3. There are 15 residues in the CDR3. CDR3 coding DNA: TGCGCCAGCAGCTTGGTGACTAGCGGGTGCAATGAGCAGTTCTTC. The encoded protein is CASSLVTSGCNEQFF.

This clonotype was seen only a few times. This rearrangement joins TRBV24-1 to TRBJ2-3, with D perhaps assigned TRBD1 or TRBD2 (5 bases each). V shed 11 bases and J shed 8 bases, with 19 bases lying between them. The CDR3 spans 13 residues. From germline, CDR1 is KGHDR and CDR2 SFDVKD. CDR3 nucleotide sequence: TGTGCCAGCGAAATAGGGGCCGGAGGTACGCAGTATTTT. Translated, it gives CASEIGAGGTQYF.

J is TRBJ2-2 and V is TRBV4-3; TRBD2 matches 10 bases. Germline V lookup: CDR1 LGHNA, CDR2 YSLEER. The CDR3 loop spans 16 amino acids. V gave up 4 bases and J gave up 5 bases; unmatched junction bases: 7. The CDR3 here is CASSRSSGGDTGELFF. DNA for the CDR3: TGCGCCAGCAGCCGATCTAGCGGGGGCGATACCGGGGAGCTGTTTTTT.

The rearrangement uses TRBV6-5 and TRBJ2-3; no reliable D call. The CDR3 sequence is 16 residues long. Trimming left V 6 bases short and J 4 bases short, with 20 bases between. Germline V gene sequence: CDR1 MNHEY, CDR2 SVGAGI. DNA of the CDR3: TGTGCCAGCAGGCCCCCTGGAGTATTATTTGCAGATACGCAGTATTTT. Its translation is CASRPPGVLFADTQYF.

The chain recombines TRBV20-1 with TRBJ1-3, with no clear D. Looked up from germline, CDR1 is DFQATT and CDR2 is SNEGSKA (reference sequence). This CDR3 is 14 amino acids long. Trimming left V 0 bases short and J 0 bases short, with 6 bases between. As DNA, the CDR3 is TGCAGTGCTAGAGATCCAACCTCTGGAAACACCATATATTTT. Translated, it gives CSARDPTSGNTIYF.

A few counts support this clonotype. For the CDR3, the DNA is TGCAGTGCTAGAGAGGTCAGGTTCTACGAGCAGTACTTC. As protein: CSAREVRFYEQYF. The genes are TRBV20-1 and TRBJ2-7; D remains ambiguous. The length of the CDR3 is 13 residues. Germline V gene lookup returns CDR1 DFQATT and CDR2 SNEGSKA (reference sequence). V was trimmed by 0 bases and J by 3 bases, leaving 9 bases between them.

The rearrangement joins TRBV3-1 to TRBJ1-1; D gene ambiguous. V gave up 3 bases and J gave up 8 bases, with 10 bases separating them. The germline gives CDR1 LGHDT, CDR2 YNNKEL (reference sequence). The CDR3 sequence is 12 residues long. CDR3 sequence reads: CASSQPGWEAFF. The CDR3 nucleotides read TGTGCCAGCAGCCAGCCGGGTTGGGAAGCTTTCTTT.

V is TRBV20-1 and J is TRBJ2-3, with 8 bases matching TRBD2. V lost 4 bases and J lost 10; bases outside the gene matches: 10. CDR1 and CDR2 from the germline V gene are DFQATT and SNEGSKA (reference sequence). This CDR3 region has 13 residues. CDR3 nucleotides: TGCAGTGCTATAGTCGGGGGGGACCTAGCGCAGTATTTT. Translation gives CSAIVGGDLAQYF.

The genes are TRBV12-3 or TRBV12-4 and TRBJ2-4; D may be TRBD1 (6 bases). The end of the DNA fits TRBJ2-7 better, so the J call may be wrong. CDR3 length equals 18 residues. The CDR3 spells CASSPPKGDPWNLYEQYF. Written as DNA, the CDR3 is TGTGCCAGCAGCCCCCCCAAGGGGGACCCCTGGAACCTCTACGAGCAGTACTTC.

Only a few counts were recorded for this clonotype. The gene calls are TRBV7-2 and TRBJ1-5, with 7 bases aligning to TRBD1. This CDR3 comprises 14 residues. Germline CDR1 reads SGHTA; CDR2 reads FQGNSA. J gave up 5 bases and V 4 bases, and 5 bases lay outside the gene matches. CDR3 coding DNA: TGTGCCAGCAGCTCCAAGACAGGGTATCAGCCCCAGCATTTT. Translated: CASSSKTGYQPQHF.